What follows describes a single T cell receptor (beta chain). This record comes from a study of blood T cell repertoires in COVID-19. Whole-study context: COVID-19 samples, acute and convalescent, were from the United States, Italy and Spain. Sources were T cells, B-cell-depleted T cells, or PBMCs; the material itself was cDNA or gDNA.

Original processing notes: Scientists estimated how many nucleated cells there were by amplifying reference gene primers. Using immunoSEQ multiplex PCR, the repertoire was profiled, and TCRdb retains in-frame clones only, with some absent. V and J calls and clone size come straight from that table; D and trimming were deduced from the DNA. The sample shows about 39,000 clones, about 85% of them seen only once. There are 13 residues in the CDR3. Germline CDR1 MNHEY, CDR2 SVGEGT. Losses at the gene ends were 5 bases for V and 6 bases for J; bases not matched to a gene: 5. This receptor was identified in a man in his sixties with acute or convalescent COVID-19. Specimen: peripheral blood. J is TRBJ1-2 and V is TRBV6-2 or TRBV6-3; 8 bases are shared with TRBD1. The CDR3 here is CASSADRVHGYTF. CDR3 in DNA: TGTGCCAGCAGTGCGGACAGGGTACATGGCTACACCTTC.